Here is one TCR beta chain with its context. Its antigen target is currently unknown. It may be a read error: a sequence one base away is much more abundant. Libraries were built with multiplex PCR. For sequencing, an Illumina HiSeq 4000 was employed. TCR beta libraries were built with iRepertoire HTBI primers and Arm-PCR amplification of CDR3 regions. Gel purification was performed on PCR products prior to sequencing. The paper's processing steps were these. Across samples, about 64 TRBV and approximately 15 TRBJ segments were identified and used for gene usage analysis of CDR3 amino acid clonotypes. COPE and FqMerger were used to merge the filtered high-quality paired reads into contigs. BLAST was used to align contigs to IMGT TRBV, TRBD and TRBJ reference genes, and CDR3 was defined according to IMGT. Any clonotype with a frequency above 0.1% was counted as a highly expanded clone. Repertoire diversity was measured by Shannon entropy, and V-J evenness by the Gini coefficient. A clonotype found in more than one individual was treated as public. TCRdb handled the public reads itself, with Q25 trimming in fastp and clone calling in MiXCR, and kept productive beta chains. CDR3 protein duplicates are merged, each entry listing the most common genes and DNA. These V and J calls rely on TCRdb rather than the paper's analysis. The sample yields 440,000 or so distinct CDR3 sequences; 14% to 15% were counted once. The ten largest clones add up to over 15% of the sample.

The sample's time point label, in plain terms: newly diagnosed GD, antithyroid drugs for less than 3 months. RNA was extracted from PBMCs in TRIzol for both TCR sequencing and RNA sequencing. The diagnosis of Graves' disease followed American Thyroid Association guidelines. Recruitment of patients was carried out at an endocrinology department in Xi'an, China. Each patient gave roughly 10 milliliters of peripheral blood, collected in an EDTA anticoagulant tube. Ficoll Paque Plus density gradient separation was used to isolate PBMCs, and no further T cell sorting was done. An Agilent 2100 Bioanalyzer and agarose gel were used to check RNA quality, and a NanoDrop 2000 was used to measure RNA concentration. CDR1 and CDR2 are read off the germline V gene (reference sequence) as DFQATT and SNEGSKA. V was cut back by 6 bases and J by 11 bases, leaving a gap of 20 bases between them. From the cysteine up to the phenylalanine, the CDR3 has a length of 14 residues. The sequence is cut down to CDR3 DNA, 42 bases in frame from base 1.

These data belong to a study of regulatory T cells in long-lasting Graves disease (dated by TCRdb to the early 2020s). For the wider study: Antithyroid drugs had been taken for less than 3 months by newly diagnosed Graves' disease patients. Persistent Graves' disease patients were compared with newly diagnosed Graves' disease patients by peripheral blood TCR sequencing and RNA sequencing. The study was registered as a clinical trial and conducted in China. A total of about 35 samples underwent TCR sequencing: roughly 13 from persistent and around 20 from newly diagnosed Graves' disease patients.

The study at large found these results: Sequencing and analysis were restricted to the TCR beta chain. A larger number of public clonotypes was shared among persistent patients (2,741) than among newly diagnosed patients (around 870). The small sample size was acknowledged by the authors as a limitation that may reduce accuracy. Persistent Graves' disease patients showed lower TCR Shannon entropy and fewer highly expanded clones than newly diagnosed patients, suggesting clonal expansion. Preferential use of TRBV28, TRBJ1-2 and TRBJ2-5 was observed in persistent disease, whereas TRBV20-1 and TRBJ2-1 were favored in newly diagnosed disease. Only peripheral blood was studied, because thyroid tissue, the primary lesion, was inaccessible.

This sample was shared with a second study, whose subject was T cells in Graves' hyperthyroidism and ophthalmopathy. As the second paper documents: Stable Graves' hyperthyroidism was defined as no progression to ophthalmopathy during 18 months of follow-up. Hyperthyroidism patients were newly diagnosed, with disease duration under 2 months, and aged 18 to 65 years. Exclusion was applied to patients with uncontrolled infections, other autoimmune diseases, pregnancy or lactation. Clinical symptoms, serum thyroxine and TRAb, thyroid ultrasound, and orbital computed tomography formed the basis for the diagnoses. For the first round of RT-PCR on the TCR CDR3, the HTBI primer set was used together with the Qiagen OneStep RT-PCR kit. Blood samples also contained most of the expanded thyroid clonotypes (frequency above 0.001), which suggests that blood repertoires may reflect thyroid immune responses. Ophthalmopathy was separated from stable hyperthyroidism by a 13 V-J signature model, with just over 85% sensitivity and around 81% specificity obtained in cross-validation and 80%/75% obtained in testing. In validation, progression to ophthalmopathy was predicted by the model with 65% to 71% sensitivity and roughly 76% specificity, a median of approximately 7.1 months before onset. To identify distinguishing TCR V-J signatures, a discovery cohort of about 95 patients was used, comprising approximately 40 with Graves' ophthalmopathy and under 60 with stable Graves' hyperthyroidism. Prospective prediction of ophthalmopathy was tested in an independent validation cohort consisting of 18 to 20 hyperthyroidism patients and more than 15 patients who later progressed to ophthalmopathy. The 100 or so discovery patients were randomly divided into training and test sets at a 7:3 ratio. The study also compared thyroid tissue and blood T-cell repertoires from a handful of Graves' hyperthyroidism patients. Once sampling was done, hyperthyroidism patients were given methimazole at a starting dose of 30 mg daily, whereas ophthalmopathy patients were given high-dose intravenous methylprednisolone. A second multiplex PCR round built the libraries, followed by size selection and purification. Sequencing of the libraries was done on an Illumina HiSeq2000 using paired-end 100 bp reads. Raw data were processed with SOAPnuke, discarding reads with adapters, uncalled bases, mean Phred below 15, or no exact constant-primer or identifier match. COPE v1.2.5 was used to merge the high-quality paired reads, and each unique nucleotide sequence was defined as a clonotype. MiTCR v1.1 was used to align the clonotypes against IMGT TRBV, TRBD and TRBJ reference segments. Analysis was restricted to V-J combinations with a frequency above 0.0001, which covered 99.2% of repertoires. The TCS score was defined as F50 (clonal expansion) divided by E x V (chaos), with BLOSUM62-based TCRdist calculated between CDR3 peptides within each V-J. Welch's t-statistics and random forest reduced fewer than 550 V-J features to roughly 13, which were used in a naive Bayes classifier (R e1071). Sample size was not statistically predetermined, and blinding of investigators to group allocation was not performed. TCR Vbeta CDR3 sequencing of 130 to 150 peripheral blood samples (fewer than 45 ophthalmopathy, around 80 hyperthyroidism and approximately 17 progressor patients) is reported in the paper.

This receptor was taken from a woman in her twenties or thirties with Graves disease. Donor details come from another sample of the same person, matched by shared clones. The rearrangement combines TRBV20-1 with TRBJ1-6; a tentative D match to TRBD1 spans 5 bases. The specimen was peripheral blood mononuclear cells (PBMCs), collected at new diagnosis, from a patient treated with antithyroid drugs. CDR3 sequence: CSAPLGGGGPPLHF. The nucleotide sequence is TGCAGTGCCCCTCTTGGTGGGGGGGGACCACCCCTCCACTTT.